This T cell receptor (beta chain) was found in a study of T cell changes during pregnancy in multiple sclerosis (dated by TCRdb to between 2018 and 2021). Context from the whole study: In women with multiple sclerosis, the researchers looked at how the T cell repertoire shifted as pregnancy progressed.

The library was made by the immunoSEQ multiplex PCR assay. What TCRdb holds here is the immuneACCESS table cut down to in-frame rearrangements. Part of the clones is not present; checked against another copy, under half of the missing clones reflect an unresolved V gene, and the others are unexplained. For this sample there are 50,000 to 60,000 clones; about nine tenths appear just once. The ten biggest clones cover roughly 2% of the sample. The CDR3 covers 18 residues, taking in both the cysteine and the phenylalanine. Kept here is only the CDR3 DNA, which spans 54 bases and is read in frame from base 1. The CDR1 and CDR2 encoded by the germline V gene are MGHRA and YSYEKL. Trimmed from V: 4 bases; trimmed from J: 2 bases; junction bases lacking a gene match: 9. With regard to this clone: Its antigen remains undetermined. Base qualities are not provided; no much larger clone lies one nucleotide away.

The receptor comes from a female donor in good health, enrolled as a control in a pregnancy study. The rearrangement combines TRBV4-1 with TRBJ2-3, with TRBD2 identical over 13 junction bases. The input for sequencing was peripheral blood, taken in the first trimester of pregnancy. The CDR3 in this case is CASSLSLGLAGTTDTQYF. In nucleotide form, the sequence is TGCGCCAGCAGCCTTTCCTTGGGACTAGCGGGAACCACAGATACGCAGTATTTT.